This T cell receptor beta chain was documented in a study of blood T cell repertoires in COVID-19. Enrollment of patients from Seattle took place during active infection, with longitudinal follow-up. In the authors' workflow: Reference gene primer amplification gave nucleated cell count estimates. TCRdb's table, derived via immunoSEQ multiplex PCR, lists solely in-frame clones and lacks some. V and J calls and clone size come straight from that table; D and trimming were deduced from the DNA. Of roughly 400,000 clones in the sample, 70% to 90% were seen once. The specimen sequenced was peripheral blood. The TCR comes from a woman between 55 and 75 years old with COVID-19, enrolled during active disease.

CDR3 sequence reads: CASSTRQRSTNEKLFF. CDR3 DNA sequence: TGTGCCAGCTCAACACGCCAACGGTCAACTAATGAAAAACTGTTTTTT. This chain joins TRBV18 and TRBJ1-4; D is uncertain. Germline values: CDR1 KGHSH, CDR2 LQKENI. The V end was cut by 5 bases, the J end by 0 bases, with 13 bases between. There are 16 residues in the CDR3.